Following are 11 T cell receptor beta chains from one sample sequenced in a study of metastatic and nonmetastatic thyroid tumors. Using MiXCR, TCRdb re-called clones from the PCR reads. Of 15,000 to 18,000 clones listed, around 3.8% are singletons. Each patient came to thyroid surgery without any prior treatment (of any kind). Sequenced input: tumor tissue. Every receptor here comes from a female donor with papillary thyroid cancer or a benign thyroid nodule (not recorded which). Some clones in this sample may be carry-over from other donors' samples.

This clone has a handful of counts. The CDR3 loop is CASSSANTGELFF. The CDR3 region has the DNA TGCGCCAGCAGCTCAGCGAACACCGGGGAGCTGTTTTTT. The chain links TRBV5-1 to TRBJ2-2; D ambiguous. V gave up 3 bases and J gave up 0 bases, with 3 bases separating them. Germline lookup yields CDR1 SGHRS and CDR2 YFSETQ. The CDR3 length is 13 residues.

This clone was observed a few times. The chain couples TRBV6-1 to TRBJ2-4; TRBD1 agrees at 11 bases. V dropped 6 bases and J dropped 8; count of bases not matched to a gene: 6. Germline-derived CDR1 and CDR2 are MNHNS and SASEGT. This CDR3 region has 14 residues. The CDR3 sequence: CASSRDRGTDIQYF. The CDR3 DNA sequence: TGTGCCAGCAGCAGGGACAGGGGGACGGACATTCAGTACTTC.

CDR3 loop: CASSLWDGLGYEQYF. The CDR3 coding sequence is TGTGCCAGCAGCTTATGGGACGGTTTGGGCTACGAGCAGTACTTC. V and J are TRBV7-3 and TRBJ2-7; D is perhaps TRBD1 or TRBD2 (5 bases each). Germline-derived CDR1 and CDR2 are SGHTA and FQGTGA. There are 15 residues in the CDR3. V lost 2 bases to trimming and J lost 3 bases, with 14 bases between them. The entire variable domain, with the rest obtained from reference TRBV7-3 and TRBJ2-7, is as follows: GAGVSQTPSNKVTEKGKYVELRCDPISGHTALYWYRQSLGQGPEFLIYFQGTGAADDSGLPNDRFFAVRPEGSVSTLKIQRTERGDSAVYLCASSLWDGLGYEQYFGPGTRLTVT.

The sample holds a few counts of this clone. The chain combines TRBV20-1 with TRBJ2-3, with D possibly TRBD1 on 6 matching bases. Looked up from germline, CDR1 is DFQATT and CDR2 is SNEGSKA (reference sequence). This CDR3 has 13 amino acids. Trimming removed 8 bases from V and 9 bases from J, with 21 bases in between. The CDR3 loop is CSPRQAVGMTQYF. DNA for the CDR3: TGCAGTCCAAGACAGGCTGTTGGGATGACGCAGTATTTT.

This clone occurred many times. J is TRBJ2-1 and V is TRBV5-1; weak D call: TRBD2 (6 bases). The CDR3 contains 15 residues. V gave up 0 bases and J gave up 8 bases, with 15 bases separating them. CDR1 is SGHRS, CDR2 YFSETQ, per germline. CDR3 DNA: TGCGCCAGCAGCTTGGGGGGGAGGTTCGGGGATGAGCAGTTCTTC. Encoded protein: CASSLGGRFGDEQFF.

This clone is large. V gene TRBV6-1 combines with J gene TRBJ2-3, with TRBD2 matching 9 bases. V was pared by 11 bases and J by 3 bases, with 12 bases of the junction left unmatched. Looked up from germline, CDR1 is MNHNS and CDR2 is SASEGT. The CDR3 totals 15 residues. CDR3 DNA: TGTGCCGTGACTAGCGGAGCAGGAGTTACAGATACGCAGTATTTT. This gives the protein CAVTSGAGVTDTQYF.

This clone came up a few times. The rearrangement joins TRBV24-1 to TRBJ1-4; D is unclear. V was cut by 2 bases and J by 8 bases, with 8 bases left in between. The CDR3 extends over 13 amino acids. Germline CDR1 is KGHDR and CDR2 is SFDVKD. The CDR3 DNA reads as TGTGCCACCAGTGATTCTGCTGGAGAAAAACTGTTTTTT. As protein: CATSDSAGEKLFF.

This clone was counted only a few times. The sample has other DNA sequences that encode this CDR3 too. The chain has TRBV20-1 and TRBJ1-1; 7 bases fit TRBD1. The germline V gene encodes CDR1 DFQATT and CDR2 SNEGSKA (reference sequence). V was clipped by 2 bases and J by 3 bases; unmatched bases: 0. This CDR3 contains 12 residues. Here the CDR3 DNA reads TGCAGTGCTAGACAGGGGGACACTGAAGCTTTCTTT. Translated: CSARQGDTEAFF.

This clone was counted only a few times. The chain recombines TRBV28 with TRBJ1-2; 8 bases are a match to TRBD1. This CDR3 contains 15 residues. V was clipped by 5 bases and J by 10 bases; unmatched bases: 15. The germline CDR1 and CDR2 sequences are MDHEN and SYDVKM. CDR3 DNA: TGTGCCAGCAGTCCGACCGACCAGGGGGCTCGCGACTACACCTTC. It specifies CASSPTDQGARDYTF.

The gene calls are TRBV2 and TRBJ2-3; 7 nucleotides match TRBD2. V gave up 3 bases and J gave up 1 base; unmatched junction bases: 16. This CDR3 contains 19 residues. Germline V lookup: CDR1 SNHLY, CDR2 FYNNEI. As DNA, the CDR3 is TGTGCCAGCAGTGAGCCTAGCGGAGTTCCCACCCGTGGCACAGATACGCAGTATTTT. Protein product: CASSEPSGVPTRGTDTQYF.

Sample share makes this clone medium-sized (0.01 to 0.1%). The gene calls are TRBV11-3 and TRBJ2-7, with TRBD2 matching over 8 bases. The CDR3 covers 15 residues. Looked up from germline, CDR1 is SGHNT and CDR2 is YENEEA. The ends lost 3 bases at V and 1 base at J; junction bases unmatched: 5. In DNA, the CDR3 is TGTGCCAGCAGCTTTACTAGCGGACCGTCCTACGAGCAGTACTTC. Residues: CASSFTSGPSYEQYF.